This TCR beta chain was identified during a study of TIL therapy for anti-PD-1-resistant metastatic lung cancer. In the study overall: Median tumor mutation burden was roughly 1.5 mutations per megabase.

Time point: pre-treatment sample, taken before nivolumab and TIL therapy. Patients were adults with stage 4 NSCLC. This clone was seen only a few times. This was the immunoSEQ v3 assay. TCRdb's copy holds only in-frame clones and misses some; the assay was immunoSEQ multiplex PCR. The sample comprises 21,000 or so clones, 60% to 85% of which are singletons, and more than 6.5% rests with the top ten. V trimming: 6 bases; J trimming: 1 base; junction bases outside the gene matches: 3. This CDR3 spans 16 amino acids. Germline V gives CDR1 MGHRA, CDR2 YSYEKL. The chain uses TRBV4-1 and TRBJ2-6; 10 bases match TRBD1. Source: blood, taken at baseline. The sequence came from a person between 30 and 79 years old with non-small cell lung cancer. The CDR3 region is CASRTGQGSGANVLTF. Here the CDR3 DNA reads TGCGCCAGCAGGACGGGACAGGGGTCTGGGGCCAACGTCCTGACTTTC.